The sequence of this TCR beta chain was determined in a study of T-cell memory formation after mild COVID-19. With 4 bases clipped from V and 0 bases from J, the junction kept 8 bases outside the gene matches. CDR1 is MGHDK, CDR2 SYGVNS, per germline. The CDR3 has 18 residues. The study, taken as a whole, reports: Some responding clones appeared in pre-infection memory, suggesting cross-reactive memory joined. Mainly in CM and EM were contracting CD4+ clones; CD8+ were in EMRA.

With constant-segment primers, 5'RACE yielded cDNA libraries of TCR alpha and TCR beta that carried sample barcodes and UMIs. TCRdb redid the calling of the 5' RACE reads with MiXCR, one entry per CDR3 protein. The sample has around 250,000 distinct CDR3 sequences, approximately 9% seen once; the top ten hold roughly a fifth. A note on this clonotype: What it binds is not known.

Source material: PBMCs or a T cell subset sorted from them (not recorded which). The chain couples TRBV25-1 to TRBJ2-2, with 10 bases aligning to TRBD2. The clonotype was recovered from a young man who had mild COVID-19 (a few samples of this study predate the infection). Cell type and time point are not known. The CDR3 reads CASSVPPSGGANTGELFF. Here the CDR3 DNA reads TGTGCCAGCAGTGTCCCGCCTAGCGGGGGCGCGAACACCGGGGAGCTGTTTTTT.